A single sample is the source of the 17 T cell receptor beta chains below, sequenced in a study of blood T cell repertoires in COVID-19. Clones were sequenced by immunoSEQ multiplex PCR, and TCRdb holds only the in-frame ones, with some missing. The table has 150,000 to 200,000 clones, roughly 85% seen once. Sequencing used peripheral blood. These receptors were obtained from a human donor with active or convalescent COVID-19. The donor label of this sample is uncertain.

This clone came up once. V and J are TRBV5-1 and TRBJ2-5; a weak D match, TRBD1 (6 bases). Trimming left V 3 bases short and J 2 bases short, with 14 bases between. The CDR3 has 15 residues. Germline CDR1 is SGHRS and CDR2 is YFSETQ. CDR3 bases: TGCGCCAGCAGCTCGGTAGGACAGCAGCAAGAGACCCAGTACTTC. Protein product: CASSSVGQQQETQYF.

The chain links TRBV5-8 to TRBJ2-3; 10 nucleotides align to TRBD2. J gave up 6 bases and V 1 base, and 11 bases lay outside the gene matches. CDR1 and CDR2 from the germline V gene are SGHTS and YDEGEE. This CDR3 spans 17 amino acids. CDR3 residues: CASSLRGLAGAVDTQYF. The CDR3 coding sequence is TGTGCCAGCAGCTTGAGAGGGCTAGCGGGAGCGGTGGATACGCAGTATTTT.

The chain has TRBV2 and TRBJ1-1, with D unresolved. Looked up from germline, CDR1 is SNHLY and CDR2 is FYNNEI. Trimming left V 5 bases short and J 2 bases short, with 9 bases between. This CDR3 comprises 13 residues. The CDR3 protein is CASSLGANTEAFF. DNA for the CDR3: TGTGCCAGCAGTCTGGGAGCCAACACTGAAGCTTTCTTT.

The table lists this clone with a few counts. The chain has TRBV7-2 and TRBJ1-6; D may be TRBD1 (5 bases). CDR3 length equals 15 residues. CDR1 and CDR2 (germline): SGHTA, FQGNSA. V lost 2 bases and J 10 bases, leaving 15 bases between the germline ends. The CDR3 DNA reads TGTGCCAGCAGCTTATTACCGGGGGGGGAATCACCCCTCCACTTT. Residues: CASSLLPGGESPLHF.

V gene TRBV7-3 combines with J gene TRBJ1-5; D perhaps matches TRBD1 (6 bases). This CDR3 spans 13 amino acids. Trimming pared 5 bases from V and 7 bases from J, leaving 12 bases between. Germline CDR1 and CDR2: SGHTA and FQGTGA. CDR3 loop: CASSLNRDQPQHF. The CDR3 coding sequence is TGTGCCAGCAGCCTAAACAGGGACCAGCCCCAGCATTTT.

The V call is TRBV2, the J call TRBJ1-3; 7 bases line up with TRBD1. CDR3 length: 13 amino acids. With 8 bases clipped from V and 2 bases from J, the junction kept 3 bases outside the gene matches. Looked up from germline, CDR1 is SNHLY and CDR2 is FYNNEI. CDR3 bases: TGTGCCAGCCAAGGGGGCACTGGAAACACCATATATTTT. Its translation: CASQGGTGNTIYF.

The chain uses TRBV6-1 and TRBJ1-5, with TRBD1 matching over 7 bases. Germline values: CDR1 MNHNS, CDR2 SASEGT. The CDR3 covers 15 residues. Losses at the gene ends were 1 base for V and 4 bases for J; bases not matched to a gene: 4. The CDR3 DNA is TGTGCCAGCAGTGAAGATGGGACAGCAAATCAGCCCCAGCATTTT. This codes for CASSEDGTANQPQHF.

This chain links TRBV7-9 with TRBJ2-7, with TRBD2 matching over 7 bases. Unmatched junction bases numbered 6, after V lost 0 bases and J lost 7 bases. The CDR3 consists of 14 residues. Per the germline V gene, CDR1 is SEHNR and CDR2 is FQNEAQ (reference sequence). CDR3 loop: CASSLAGGPEEQYF. CDR3 sequence (DNA): TGTGCCAGCAGCTTAGCGGGAGGGCCGGAAGAGCAGTACTTC.

This clone was found a few times. The chain couples TRBV7-2 to TRBJ1-3, with 8 bases that match TRBD1. The germline gives CDR1 SGHTA, CDR2 FQGNSA. The CDR3 covers 15 residues. J lost 0 bases, V lost 5 bases, and 3 bases had no gene match. The CDR3 nucleotides are TGTGCCAGCAGCCTTGGGACAGGCTCTGGAAACACCATATATTTT. Protein product: CASSLGTGSGNTIYF.

The chain employs TRBV19 and TRBJ1-2, with D maybe TRBD1 (6 bases). CDR3 length equals 13 residues. The V gene lost 6 bases and the J gene lost 3 bases, with 11 bases spanning the gap. CDR1 and CDR2 from the germline V gene are LNHDA and SQIVND (reference sequence). CDR3 sequence reads: CASRDRYDYGYTF. The CDR3 DNA reads as TGTGCCAGTAGAGACAGGTACGACTATGGCTACACCTTC. The whole variable domain, filled in from reference TRBV19 and TRBJ1-2, reads DGGITQSPKYLFRKEGQNVTLSCEQNLNHDAMYWYRQDPGQGLRLIYYSQIVNDFQKGDIAEGYSVSREKKESFPLTVTSAQKNPTAFYLCASRDRYDYGYTFGSGTRLTVV.

V is TRBV5-4 and J is TRBJ1-4, with TRBD1 identical over 7 bases. The CDR3 has 15 amino acids. The germline V gene encodes CDR1 SGHNT and CDR2 YYREEE (reference sequence). Trimming took 3 bases from V and 8 from J; bases not matched to a gene: 10. CDR3 nucleotides: TGTGCCAGCAGCTCACAGGGGACCGGAAGAGAAAAACTGTTTTTT. It codes for CASSSQGTGREKLFF.

The chain recombines TRBV30 with TRBJ2-5, with D possibly being TRBD2 (6 bases). The germline gives CDR1 GTSNPN, CDR2 SVGIG (reference sequence). Between the trimmed V and J ends, which lost 0 bases and 5 bases, there was a span of 10 bases. This CDR3 spans 13 amino acids. The CDR3 region is CAWSVSGRETQYF. CDR3 nucleotides: TGTGCCTGGAGTGTATCAGGGAGGGAGACCCAGTACTTC.

J is TRBJ2-7 and V is TRBV27; 12 positions agree with TRBD2. J was trimmed by 0 bases and V by 6 bases; bases with no gene match: 6. Per the germline V gene, CDR1 is MNHEY and CDR2 is SMNVEV (reference sequence). CDR3 length: 16 residues. The CDR3 reads CASRGLAGGTSYEQYF. In nucleotides, the CDR3 is TGTGCCAGCAGGGGGCTAGCGGGGGGGACCTCCTACGAGCAGTACTTC.

J is TRBJ1-1 and V is TRBV19; the D gene is possibly TRBD1 (5 bases). Germline assignment: CDR1 LNHDA and CDR2 SQIVND (reference sequence). V shed 10 bases and J shed 4 bases, with 16 bases lying between them. This CDR3 contains 13 residues. The CDR3 loop is CATGAGLGTEAFF. Here the CDR3 DNA reads TGTGCCACTGGGGCAGGGTTGGGCACTGAAGCTTTCTTT.

This sequence joins TRBV7-9 and TRBJ2-6; D not certain. V was cut by 2 bases and J by 4 bases, with 9 bases left in between. Germline CDR1 reads SEHNR; CDR2 reads FQNEAQ (reference sequence). The CDR3 consists of 15 residues. CDR3: CASSLMAAGANVLTF. CDR3 nucleotides: TGTGCCAGCAGCTTAATGGCGGCCGGGGCCAACGTCCTGACTTTC.

V gene TRBV13 combines with J gene TRBJ2-5; D call uncertain. Trimming cost V 0 bases and J 9 bases, with 5 bases left between them. This CDR3 region has 11 residues. Germline V gene data show CDR1 as PRHDT and CDR2 as FYEKMQ (reference sequence). The CDR3 DNA follows: TGTGCCAGCAGCTTAGGAGGAGCCCAGTACTTC. Translated: CASSLGGAQYF.

The chain links TRBV2 to TRBJ2-5; TRBD1 is a possible D gene (6 bases). The CDR3 loop spans 14 amino acids. Trimming pared 4 bases from V and 3 bases from J, leaving 12 bases between. Germline V gene data show CDR1 as SNHLY and CDR2 as FYNNEI. For the CDR3, the DNA is TGTGCCAGCAGTGCCTGGGCAGGGGAAGAGACCCAGTACTTC. Translated, it gives CASSAWAGEETQYF.